This T cell receptor (beta chain) was recorded in a study of beta chain features in type 1 diabetes. Via CD45RO/CCR7/CD25/CD127/CD95/CD27, cells of the CD4+ naive, central memory, regulatory and stem cell-like memory subsets were sorted. The entirety of the isolated RNA underwent reverse transcription, so expressed TCRB transcripts were sequenced. The repertoire was sequenced with immunoSEQ multiplex PCR; TCRdb's copy has only in-frame clones and lacks some. In the table there are roughly 240,000 clones, 11% to 15% of which are singletons. In germline, CDR1 is SGHDN, CDR2 FVKESK. Deletions cut 4 bases from V and 4 bases from J, with 11 bases between. The CDR3 has 13 residues.

The chain combines TRBV14 with TRBJ2-7; a possible D gene is TRBD1 (5 bases). Sequences were obtained from naive CD4+ T cells from blood. The receptor's source is a woman aged 40 to 50 in good health. As DNA, the CDR3 is TGTGCCAGCAGCCTAGGGGTTCGGTACGAGCAGTACTTC. It encodes CASSLGVRYEQYF.